Below, 22 T cell receptor beta chains from the same sample are listed, as sequenced in a study of blood T cells in healthy people across ages. The second PCR ran roughly 7 to 12 cycles with a sample-barcoded 5' primer and J-beta primers. A single record per CDR3 protein comes from TCRdb applying MiXCR to the 5' RACE reads. The sample includes about 730,000 distinct CDR3 sequences, roughly 45% of them seen just once. The sequencing input was blood. These receptors all come from a woman in her fifties or sixties in good health.

Turning to this clonotype: Its ends do not fully match the called genes, so a read error is possible. This chain connects TRBV28 to TRBJ2-7; D remains ambiguous. This CDR3 has 11 amino acids. Germline V gives CDR1 MDHEN, CDR2 SYDVKM. The CDR3 bases are TGTGCCTGCAGTTCTGGATACGAGCAGTACTTC. This gives the protein CACSSGYEQYF.

The V and J genes are TRBV20-1 and TRBJ2-3, with D perhaps matching TRBD2 (7 bases). The CDR3 runs 14 residues. V lost 6 bases to trimming and J lost 8 bases, with 21 bases between them. Germline V CDR1 and CDR2: DFQATT, SNEGSKA (reference sequence). This chain's CDR3 is CSAQGRENLATQYF. The CDR3 DNA follows: TGCAGTGCGCAGGGGCGGGAGAATCTTGCTACGCAGTATTTT.

Concerning this clonotype itself: A single base separates this from a much larger clone, so it may be a read error. The chain is built from TRBV7-8 and TRBJ2-1, with D perhaps given as TRBD1 or TRBD2 (6 bases each). The germline V gene has CDR1 SGHVS and CDR2 FQNEAQ. The CDR3 extends over 17 amino acids. The CDR3 sequence: CASSLEVGGAGSNVQFF. CDR3 sequence (DNA): TGTGCCAGCAGCTTAGAGGTGGGGGGCGCGGGGTCGAATGTGCAGTTCTTC.

J is TRBJ2-1 and V is TRBV7-3; D is possibly TRBD1 (6 bases). The CDR3 totals 14 residues. Trimming took 3 bases from V and 7 from J, leaving 13 bases between them. The germline V gene has CDR1 SGHTA and CDR2 FQGTGA. CDR3 coding DNA: TGTGCCAGCAGCTTTACAGGGCCACCGAATGAGCAGTTCTTC. Its translation: CASSFTGPPNEQFF.

The genes are TRBV7-2 and TRBJ2-7; 13 bases fit TRBD2. Germline lookup yields CDR1 SGHTA and CDR2 FQGNSA. The CDR3 is made up of 14 amino acids. V lost 8 bases, J lost 3 bases, and 4 bases stayed unmatched. The CDR3, as DNA: TGTGCCAGCGGACTAGCGGGGGCGGTCTACGAGCAGTACTTC. This gives the protein CASGLAGAVYEQYF.

This clonotype was seen only a few times. A read error is possible here, since a much larger clone lies one base away. The V gene is TRBV12-3 or TRBV12-4, the J gene TRBJ2-1, with a tentative D call TRBD2 (6 bases). The ends were cut back, 3 bases at V and 12 bases at J, with 12 bases in the middle. The CDR3 is 12 residues long. Here the CDR3 DNA reads TGTGCCAGCAGTTTCGAGGTGGGGGGGCAGTTCTTC. It encodes CASSFEVGGQFF.

The gene calls are TRBV10-3 and TRBJ2-6, with TRBD1 matching 11 bases. The CDR3 is 20 residues long. CDR1 is ENHRY, CDR2 SYGVKD, per germline. J was trimmed by 1 base and V by 2 bases; bases with no gene match: 10. The CDR3 is CAISEKRRTGGRSGANVLTF. CDR3 coding DNA: TGTGCCATCAGTGAGAAGAGGAGGACAGGGGGCAGATCTGGGGCCAACGTCCTGACTTTC.

This chain uses TRBV28 with TRBJ2-1; D call uncertain. Per the germline V gene, CDR1 is MDHEN and CDR2 is SYDVKM. Deletions cut 7 bases from V and 9 bases from J, with 13 bases between. The CDR3 runs to 12 residues. As DNA, the CDR3 is TGTGCCAGCAAGGCTAGTGTGGGTGAGCAGTTCTTC. Its translation: CASKASVGEQFF.

The chain combines TRBV5-1 with TRBJ2-7; a weak D match, TRBD2 (5 bases). The CDR3 runs to 14 residues. Per the germline V gene, CDR1 is SGHRS and CDR2 is YFSETQ. Trimming pared 2 bases from V and 2 bases from J, leaving 11 bases between. The CDR3 here is CASSFSEGAYEQYF. The CDR3 DNA reads as TGCGCCAGCAGCTTTTCCGAGGGAGCCTACGAGCAGTACTTC.

The genes are TRBV6-1 and TRBJ2-1; TRBD1 is a possible D gene (6 bases). From germline, CDR1 is MNHNS and CDR2 SASEGT. With 4 bases removed from V and 5 bases from J, the gap between germline ends came to 15 bases. CDR3 length: 15 residues. The CDR3 protein is CASSVQGSLNNEQFF. The CDR3 coding sequence is TGTGCCAGCAGTGTACAGGGTTCTTTGAACAATGAGCAGTTCTTC.

The chain recombines TRBV3-1 with TRBJ2-5, with 9 positions matching TRBD2. This CDR3 spans 21 amino acids. Germline trimming cut 0 bases from V and 4 bases from J; bases unmatched to any gene: 21. In germline, CDR1 is LGHDT, CDR2 YNNKEL (reference sequence). The CDR3 sequence is CASSQDGTSNVIAGAGETQYF. In DNA form, the CDR3 reads TGTGCCAGCAGCCAAGACGGGACATCGAACGTAATAGCGGGAGCTGGAGAGACCCAGTACTTC.

This clonotype was observed a handful of times. The gene calls are TRBV7-3 and TRBJ2-1; D gene uncertain. This CDR3 has 17 residues. Trimming took 1 base from V and 5 from J, leaving 18 bases between them. Germline V gives CDR1 SGHTA, CDR2 FQGTGA. CDR3 coding DNA: TGTGCCAGCAGCTTAAGGGGTCCCACGCCTTCCCACAATGAGCAGTTCTTC. Translated, it gives CASSLRGPTPSHNEQFF.

The chain couples TRBV6-1 to TRBJ2-5; D may correspond to TRBD1 or TRBD2 (6 bases each). This CDR3 contains 15 residues. V lost 7 bases, J lost 2 bases, and 17 bases lay in between. The germline gives CDR1 MNHNS, CDR2 SASEGT. Here the CDR3 DNA reads TGTGCCAGCACCCGCTGGCGGGGACAACAAGAGACCCAGTACTTC. Amino acid sequence: CASTRWRGQQETQYF.

There are a few counts of this clonotype. The rearrangement uses TRBV20-1 and TRBJ2-3; maybe TRBD1 (6 bases). Germline V gene lookup returns CDR1 DFQATT and CDR2 SNEGSKA (reference sequence). The CDR3 has 14 residues. The ends were cut back, 3 bases at V and 0 bases at J, with 10 bases in the middle. The CDR3 coding sequence is TGCAGTGCTAGGTCGCAGGGGAGCACAGATACGCAGTATTTT. It encodes CSARSQGSTDTQYF.

The CDR3 DNA reads as TGCGCCAGCAGCCCTGGGACAGAGGCGAGGTCACCCCTCCACTTT. Protein sequence: CASSPGTEARSPLHF. The chain uses TRBV5-1 and TRBJ1-6, with 7 bases fitting TRBD1. The CDR3 consists of 15 residues. Germline CDR1 reads SGHRS; CDR2 reads YFSETQ. V lost 4 bases to trimming and J lost 10 bases; unmatched junction nucleotides: 11.

The chain carries TRBV2 and TRBJ2-7; maybe TRBD1 (6 bases). CDR1 SNHLY and CDR2 FYNNEI come from the germline V gene. V lost 7 bases and J 7 bases, leaving 17 bases between the germline ends. The length of the CDR3 is 13 residues. The DNA for the CDR3 is TGTGCCAGCAAATGGACAGCCGACAATGAGCAGTACTTC. Its translation is CASKWTADNEQYF.

The chain carries TRBV12-3 or TRBV12-4 and TRBJ1-6, with 7 bases fitting TRBD1. V lost 3 bases, J lost 6 bases, and 5 bases stayed unmatched. This CDR3 has 15 amino acids. The CDR3 here is CASSFGDSSNSPLHF. Written as DNA, the CDR3 is TGTGCCAGCAGTTTTGGGGACAGTTCTAATTCACCCCTCCACTTT.

V gene TRBV7-9 combines with J gene TRBJ2-7; TRBD2 matches 10 bases. V shed 1 base and J 4 bases; nucleotides not matched to a gene: 4. The CDR3 has 15 residues. CDR1 and CDR2 from the germline V gene are SEHNR and FQNEAQ (reference sequence). The CDR3 loop reads CASSLVASGSYEQYF. CDR3 DNA: TGTGCCAGCAGCTTAGTTGCTAGCGGGAGTTACGAGCAGTACTTC.

In this sample, this clonotype turned up a few times. V and J are TRBV7-9 and TRBJ1-4; D might be TRBD1 (5 bases). The CDR3 totals 13 residues. V gave up 5 bases and J gave up 8 bases, with 12 bases separating them. CDR1 and CDR2 from the germline V gene are SEHNR and FQNEAQ (reference sequence). CDR3 DNA sequence: TGTGCCAGCAGCGCGGCGGGGGACGAAAAACTGTTTTTT. Amino acids: CASSAAGDEKLFF.

Only a few counts were recorded for this clonotype. The CDR3 DNA reads TGTGCCAGCAGTTTGGAAAGGGGTGGAGGCTACACCTTC. Residues: CASSLERGGGYTF. The chain recombines TRBV12-3 or TRBV12-4 with TRBJ1-2; a possible D gene is TRBD1 (5 bases). This CDR3 is built from 13 residues. The V end was cut by 3 bases, the J end by 8 bases, with 13 bases between.

The chain links TRBV4-1 to TRBJ2-3; 7 bases are shared with TRBD2. The CDR3 is 16 residues long. V lost 1 base to trimming and J lost 7 bases; unmatched junction nucleotides: 11. Germline lookup yields CDR1 MGHRA and CDR2 YSYEKL. CDR3 bases: TGCGCCAGCAGCCAAGCTAGCGGAACCTCGTCGAATACGCAGTATTTT. Translated: CASSQASGTSSNTQYF.

Only one count was recorded for this clonotype. V is TRBV6-6 and J is TRBJ1-1; D uncertain. V shed 9 bases and J shed 1 base, with 15 bases lying between them. CDR1 is MNHNY and CDR2 is SVGAGI in the germline V gene (reference sequence). The CDR3 consists of 14 residues. The CDR3 DNA follows: TGTGCCAGTGTCCCCGGGGTAGGGAACACTGAAGCTTTCTTT. Translated, it gives CASVPGVGNTEAFF.